These 21 T cell receptor beta chains were all obtained from the same sample, sequenced in a study of somatic mutations in cytotoxic T cells in rheumatoid arthritis. Sequenced by immunoSEQ multiplex PCR; TCRdb stores in-frame clones only, minus some. The sample carries some 4,300 clones, about 80% recorded once. The source material was CD8+ T cells sorted from blood. Every receptor here comes from a woman aged 60-75 years with rheumatoid arthritis.

This clone showed up just a few times. The rearrangement uses TRBV7-8 and TRBJ1-2; the D is unclear. Germline V gene lookup returns CDR1 SGHVS and CDR2 FQNEAQ. Trimming took off 3 bases at V and 4 bases at J, with 12 bases between the two ends. The CDR3 extends over 14 amino acids. As DNA, the CDR3 is TGTGCCAGCAGCTTCGGTTCTGCCGCCTATGGCTACACCTTC. Its translation: CASSFGSAAYGYTF.

This clone was recorded once. The V call is TRBV27, the J call TRBJ2-3; TRBD2 matches at 9 bases. There are 15 residues in the CDR3. Germline values: CDR1 MNHEY, CDR2 SMNVEV (reference sequence). V gave up 4 bases and J gave up 6 bases; unmatched junction bases: 8. The CDR3 is CASSWSSGVGDTQYF. The CDR3 nucleotides are TGTGCCAGCAGTTGGTCTAGCGGGGTGGGGGATACGCAGTATTTT.

V usage is TRBV5-1 and J usage is TRBJ2-2, with 8 bases fitting TRBD1. CDR1 is SGHRS and CDR2 is YFSETQ in the germline V gene. CDR3 length: 16 residues. V shed 3 bases and J 0 bases; nucleotides not matched to a gene: 4. Written as DNA, the CDR3 is TGCGCCAGCAGCTCGGGACAGGCGTCGAACACCGGGGAGCTGTTTTTT. This sequence encodes CASSSGQASNTGELFF.

CDR3: CASSPGQGLDYGYTF. The CDR3 nucleotides are TGTGCCAGTAGCCCAGGACAGGGACTCGACTATGGCTACACCTTC. The rearrangement links TRBV19 to TRBJ1-2, with TRBD1 identical over 8 bases. Germline V CDR1 and CDR2: LNHDA, SQIVND (reference sequence). Germline trimming cut 6 bases from V and 3 bases from J; bases unmatched to any gene: 9. The length of the CDR3 is 15 residues.

The chain uses TRBV7-6 and TRBJ2-3; 13 bases are a match to TRBD2. CDR3 size: 16 residues. Germline trimming cut 4 bases from V and 5 bases from J; bases unmatched to any gene: 6. CDR1 and CDR2 (germline): SGHVS, FNYEAQ. The CDR3 bases are TGTGCCAGCAGCTCTTGGACTAGCGGGGGTGAAGATACGCAGTATTTT. Its translation is CASSSWTSGGEDTQYF.

The rearrangement links TRBV19 to TRBJ1-1; TRBD1 is a possible D gene (5 bases). The CDR3 is 14 amino acids. Deletions cut 9 bases from V and 2 bases from J, with 16 bases between. CDR1 is LNHDA, CDR2 SQIVND, per germline (reference sequence). CDR3 nucleotide sequence: TGTGCCAGCGAGGACGGCGGGGGTAACACTGAAGCTTTCTTT. Protein sequence: CASEDGGGNTEAFF.

The V and J genes are TRBV28 and TRBJ2-3; D might be TRBD1 (5 bases). The CDR3 spans 14 residues. Looked up from germline, CDR1 is MDHEN and CDR2 is SYDVKM. The V and J ends lost 6 bases and 2 bases respectively, with 12 bases between them. CDR3 loop: CASSLDSLTDTQYF. CDR3 in DNA: TGTGCCAGCAGCCTAGACAGCCTCACAGATACGCAGTATTTT.

This chain connects TRBV4-1 to TRBJ2-5, with 7 bases lining up with TRBD1. The CDR3 length is 18 residues. CDR1 is MGHRA, CDR2 YSYEKL, per germline. After removal of 0 bases from V and 5 bases from J, the junction contained 15 bases not matched to a gene. The CDR3 nucleotides read TGCGCCAGCAGCCAAGATGGGGCGACAGGGCCGAGCAGCGAGACCCAGTACTTC. Translating it yields CASSQDGATGPSSETQYF.

The V gene is TRBV7-9, the J gene TRBJ2-5; 7 nucleotides line up with TRBD2. V trimming: 5 bases; J trimming: 9 bases; junction bases outside the gene matches: 6. The CDR3 loop spans 12 amino acids. Germline lookup yields CDR1 SEHNR and CDR2 FQNEAQ (reference sequence). CDR3 coding DNA: TGTGCCAGCAGCAGCGGGGCCCCGGCCCAGTACTTC. The encoded protein is CASSSGAPAQYF.

This sequence joins TRBV9 and TRBJ1-4, with TRBD1 matching 9 bases. Germline-derived CDR1 and CDR2 are SGDLS and YYNGEE. V gave up 4 bases and J gave up 1 base; unmatched junction bases: 8. The CDR3 length is 17 residues. CDR3 in DNA: TGTGCCAGCAGCCACTCCCGGGACAGGGTAACTAATGAAAAACTGTTTTTT. Protein sequence: CASSHSRDRVTNEKLFF.

V is TRBV6-1 and J is TRBJ1-2; D is perhaps TRBD1 (6 bases). The length of the CDR3 is 13 residues. The V and J ends lost 5 bases and 6 bases respectively, with 13 bases between them. CDR1 MNHNS and CDR2 SASEGT come from the germline V gene. The CDR3 loop reads CASSFMNRDGYTF. The CDR3 DNA reads TGTGCCAGCAGTTTCATGAACAGGGATGGCTACACCTTC.

The chain has TRBV6-4 and TRBJ2-2; TRBD1 might be the D (6 bases). The length of the CDR3 is 16 residues. Germline V lookup: CDR1 MRHNA, CDR2 SNTAGT. Deletions cut 1 base from V and 3 bases from J, with 12 bases between. Written as DNA, the CDR3 is TGTGCCAGCAGTGACTTGGGCAGGGGCGACACCGGGGAGCTGTTTTTT. It specifies CASSDLGRGDTGELFF.

The chain's CDR3 is CASSFDRDTYEQYV. The CDR3 DNA follows: TGTGCCAGCAGTTTCGATCGGGACACCTACGAGCAGTACGTC. This rearrangement joins TRBV28 to TRBJ2-7, with a tentative D call TRBD1 (6 bases). The germline CDR1 and CDR2 sequences are MDHEN and SYDVKM. V dropped 3 bases and J dropped 2 bases, with 11 bases sitting between them. This CDR3 spans 14 amino acids.

Written as DNA, the CDR3 is TGTGCCAGCAGTTTGGGGACAGGGGGAAGCTCCTACAATGAGCAGTTCTTC. Amino acids: CASSLGTGGSSYNEQFF. This rearrangement joins TRBV27 to TRBJ2-1; 11 bases agree with TRBD1. Trimming at V came to 3 bases and at J to 0 bases, leaving 4 bases not matched to a gene. CDR3 length: 17 residues. Germline CDR1 MNHEY, CDR2 SMNVEV (reference sequence).

CDR3 nucleotides: TGTGCCAGCAGTTTATGGGCAGGGGAGAGCAATCAGCCCCAGCATTTT. Amino acids: CASSLWAGESNQPQHF. The chain combines TRBV27 with TRBJ1-5; tentatively, D is TRBD1 (6 bases). The CDR3 loop spans 16 amino acids. Germline V gives CDR1 MNHEY, CDR2 SMNVEV (reference sequence). Trimming pared 1 base from V and 1 base from J, leaving 11 bases between.

The rearrangement joins TRBV19 to TRBJ2-7, with TRBD1 matching over 8 bases. Germline CDR1 LNHDA, CDR2 SQIVND (reference sequence). CDR3 size: 15 residues. V trimming: 5 bases; J trimming: 0 bases; junction bases outside the gene matches: 6. CDR3 protein: CASSARTGISYEQYV. DNA for the CDR3: TGTGCCAGTAGTGCTCGGACAGGGATCTCCTACGAGCAGTACGTC.

The chain carries TRBV5-6 and TRBJ1-3; tentative D call: TRBD1 (6 bases). Between the trimmed V and J ends, which lost 1 base and 0 bases, there was a span of 11 bases. Germline lookup yields CDR1 SGHDT and CDR2 YYEEEE. This CDR3 contains 16 residues. The CDR3 loop is CASSLFQDSSGNTIYF. DNA for the CDR3: TGTGCCAGCAGCTTGTTTCAGGACAGCTCTGGAAACACCATATATTTT.

The chain links TRBV7-3 to TRBJ2-7; 9 positions match TRBD1. The length of the CDR3 is 15 residues. V trimming: 4 bases; J trimming: 5 bases; junction bases outside the gene matches: 9. Germline loops: CDR1 SGHTA, CDR2 FQGTGA. The CDR3 DNA is TGTGCCAGCAGCTACCACAGGGGGCATATCGACGAGCAGTACTTC. Translating it yields CASSYHRGHIDEQYF. The whole variable domain, remainder taken from reference TRBV7-3 and TRBJ2-7, is GAGVSQTPSNKVTEKGKYVELRCDPISGHTALYWYRQSLGQGPEFLIYFQGTGAADDSGLPNDRFFAVRPEGSVSTLKIQRTERGDSAVYLCASSYHRGHIDEQYFGPGTRLTVT.

This clone was seen just once. This rearrangement joins TRBV11-1 to TRBJ1-1, with D perhaps TRBD1 (6 bases). Per the germline V gene, CDR1 is SGHAT and CDR2 is FQDESV (reference sequence). Trimming pared 7 bases from V and 1 base from J, leaving 10 bases between. The CDR3 consists of 13 residues. CDR3 loop: CASKGHTNTEAFF. The CDR3 DNA sequence: TGTGCCAGCAAGGGACATACGAACACTGAAGCTTTCTTT.

The chain recombines TRBV7-8 with TRBJ2-1; D is undetermined. Germline assignment: CDR1 SGHVS and CDR2 FQNEAQ. Trimming took off 6 bases at V and 4 bases at J, with 13 bases between the two ends. CDR3 length: 14 amino acids. CDR3 sequence: CASSPRNTYNEQFF. In DNA, the CDR3 is TGTGCCAGCAGTCCCCGCAATACTTACAATGAGCAGTTCTTC.

The J gene is TRBJ2-3, the V gene TRBV2, with 11 nucleotides matching TRBD1. The CDR3 sequence is 16 residues long. Germline V gene data show CDR1 as SNHLY and CDR2 as FYNNEI. J lost 3 bases, V lost 6 bases, and 8 bases had no gene match. The CDR3, as DNA: TGTGCCAGCAGGGGAGTGGACAGGGGGCGGACAGATACGCAGTATTTT. Translation gives CASRGVDRGRTDTQYF.